Reported below is one TCR beta chain. This specimen comes from a study of tumour-infiltrating T cells in Burkitt lymphoma. Whole-study context: Patients covered every epidemiological subtype of Burkitt lymphoma.

V dropped 2 bases and J dropped 6; count of bases not matched to a gene: 7. CDR3 length equals 15 residues. The germline V gene encodes CDR1 SGHTA and CDR2 FQGNSA. Profiling relied on immunoSEQ multiplex PCR, and the TCRdb table lists in-frame clones only, not all of them. The table lists more than 45,000 clones, more than 25% of them singletons. V is TRBV7-2 and J is TRBJ2-4; TRBD1 matches at 7 bases. The sequence came from a human donor with Burkitt lymphoma. The sequencing input was tumor tissue. CDR3 bases: TGTGCCAGCAGCTTATCCCCGGACAGGTTAAACATTCAGTACTTC. Encoded protein: CASSLSPDRLNIQYF.